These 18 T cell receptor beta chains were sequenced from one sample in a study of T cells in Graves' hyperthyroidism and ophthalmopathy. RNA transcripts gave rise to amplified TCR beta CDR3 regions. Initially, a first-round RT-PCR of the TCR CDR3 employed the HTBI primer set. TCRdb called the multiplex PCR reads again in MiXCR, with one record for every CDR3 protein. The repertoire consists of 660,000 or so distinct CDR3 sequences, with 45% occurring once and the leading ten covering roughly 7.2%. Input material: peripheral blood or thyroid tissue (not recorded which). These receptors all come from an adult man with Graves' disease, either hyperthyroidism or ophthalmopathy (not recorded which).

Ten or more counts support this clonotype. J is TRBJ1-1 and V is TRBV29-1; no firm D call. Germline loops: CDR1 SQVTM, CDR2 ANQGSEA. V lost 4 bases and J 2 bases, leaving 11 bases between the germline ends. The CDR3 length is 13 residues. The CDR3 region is CSVGKRLNTEAFF. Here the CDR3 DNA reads TGCAGCGTTGGGAAACGGTTAAACACTGAAGCTTTCTTT.

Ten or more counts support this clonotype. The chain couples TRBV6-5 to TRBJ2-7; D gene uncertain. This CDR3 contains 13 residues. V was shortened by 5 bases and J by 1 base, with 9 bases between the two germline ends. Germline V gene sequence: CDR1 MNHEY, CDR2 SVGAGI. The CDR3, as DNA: TGTGCCAGCAGTCCCAGGCAGTCCTACGAGCAGTACTTC. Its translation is CASSPRQSYEQYF.

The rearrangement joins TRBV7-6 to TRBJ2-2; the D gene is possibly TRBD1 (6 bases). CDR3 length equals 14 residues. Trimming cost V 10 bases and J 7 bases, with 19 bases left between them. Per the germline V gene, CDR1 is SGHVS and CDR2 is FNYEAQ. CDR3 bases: TGTGCCAACAGTTTGAACAGGGTGGGCGGGGAGCTGTTTTTT. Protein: CANSLNRVGGELFF.

The DNA for the CDR3 is TGTGCCAGCAGCTCGCGGGGACAGGGCTCTATGGGCAATCAGCCCCAGCATTTT. Its protein product is CASSSRGQGSMGNQPQHF. This chain connects TRBV7-2 to TRBJ1-5, with TRBD1 identical over 9 bases. Trimming removed 4 bases from V and 2 bases from J; junction bases left unmatched: 12. The CDR3 loop spans 18 amino acids. Germline values: CDR1 SGHTA, CDR2 FQGNSA.

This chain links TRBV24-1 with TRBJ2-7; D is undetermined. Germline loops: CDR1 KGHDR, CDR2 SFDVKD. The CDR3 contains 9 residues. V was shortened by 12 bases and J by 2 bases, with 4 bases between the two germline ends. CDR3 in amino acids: CAPPYEQYF. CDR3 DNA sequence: TGTGCCCCTCCCTACGAGCAGTACTTC.

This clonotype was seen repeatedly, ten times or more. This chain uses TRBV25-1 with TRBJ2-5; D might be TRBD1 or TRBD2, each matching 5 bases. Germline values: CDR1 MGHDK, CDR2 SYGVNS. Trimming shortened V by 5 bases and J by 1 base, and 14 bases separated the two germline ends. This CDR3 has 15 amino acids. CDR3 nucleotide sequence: TGTGCCAGCAGTTTAGGGGAGTTGTTCCAAGAGACCCAGTACTTC. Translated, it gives CASSLGELFQETQYF. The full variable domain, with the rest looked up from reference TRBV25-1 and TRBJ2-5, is EADIYQTPRYLVIGTGKKITLECSQTMGHDKMYWYQQDPGMELHLIHYSYGVNSTEKGDLSSESTVSRIRTEHFPLTLESARPSHTSQYLCASSLGELFQETQYFGPGTRLLVL.

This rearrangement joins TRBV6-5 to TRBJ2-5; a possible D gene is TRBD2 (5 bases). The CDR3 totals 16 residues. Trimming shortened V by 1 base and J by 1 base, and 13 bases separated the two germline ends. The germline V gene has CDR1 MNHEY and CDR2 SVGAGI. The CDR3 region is CASSYFGLRGQETQYF. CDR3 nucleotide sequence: TGTGCCAGCAGTTACTTTGGGCTTCGGGGCCAAGAGACCCAGTACTTC.

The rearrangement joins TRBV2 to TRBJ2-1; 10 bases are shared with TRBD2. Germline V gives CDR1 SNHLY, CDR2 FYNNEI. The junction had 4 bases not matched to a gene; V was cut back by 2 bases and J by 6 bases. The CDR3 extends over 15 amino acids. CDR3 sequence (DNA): TGTGCCAGCAGTGAACAAGCGGGAGGGCCCAATGAGCAGTTCTTC. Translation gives CASSEQAGGPNEQFF. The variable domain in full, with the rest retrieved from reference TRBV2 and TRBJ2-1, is EPEVTQTPSHQVTQMGQEVILRCVPISNHLYFYWYRQILGQKVEFLVSFYNNEISEKSEIFDDQFSVERPDGSNFTLKIRSTKLEDSAMYFCASSEQAGGPNEQFFGPGTRLTVL.

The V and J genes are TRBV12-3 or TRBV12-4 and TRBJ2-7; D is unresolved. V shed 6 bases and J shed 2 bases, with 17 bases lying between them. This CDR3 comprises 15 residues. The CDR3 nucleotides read TGTGCCAGCAGCCGTTGGACGATCGGACCCTACGAGCAGTACTTC. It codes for CASSRWTIGPYEQYF.

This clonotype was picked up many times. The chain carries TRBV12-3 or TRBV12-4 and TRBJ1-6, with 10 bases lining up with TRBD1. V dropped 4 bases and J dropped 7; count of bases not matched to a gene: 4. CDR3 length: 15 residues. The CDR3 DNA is TGTGCCAGCAGTTGGGACAGGGGCGTAAATTCACCCCTCCACTTT. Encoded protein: CASSWDRGVNSPLHF.

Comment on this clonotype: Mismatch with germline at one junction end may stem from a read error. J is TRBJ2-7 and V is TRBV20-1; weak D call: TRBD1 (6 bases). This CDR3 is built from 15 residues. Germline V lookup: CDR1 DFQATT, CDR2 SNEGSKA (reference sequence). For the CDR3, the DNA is TGCAGTGCTGCTTTAGGGGGAGACCCCTCCCACGAGCAGTACTTC. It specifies CSAALGGDPSHEQYF.

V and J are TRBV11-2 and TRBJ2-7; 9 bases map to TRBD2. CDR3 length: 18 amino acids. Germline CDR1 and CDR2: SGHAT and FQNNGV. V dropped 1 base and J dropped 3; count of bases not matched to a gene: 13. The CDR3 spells CASSLGPGLADVDYEQYF. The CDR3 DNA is TGTGCCAGCAGCTTAGGACCGGGACTAGCCGACGTCGACTACGAGCAGTACTTC.

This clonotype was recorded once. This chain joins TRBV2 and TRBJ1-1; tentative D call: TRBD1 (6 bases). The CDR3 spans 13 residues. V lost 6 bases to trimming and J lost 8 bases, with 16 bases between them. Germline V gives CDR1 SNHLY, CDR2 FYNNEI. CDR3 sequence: CASSQMDRPEAFF. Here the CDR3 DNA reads TGTGCCAGCAGCCAAATGGACAGACCCGAAGCTTTCTTT.

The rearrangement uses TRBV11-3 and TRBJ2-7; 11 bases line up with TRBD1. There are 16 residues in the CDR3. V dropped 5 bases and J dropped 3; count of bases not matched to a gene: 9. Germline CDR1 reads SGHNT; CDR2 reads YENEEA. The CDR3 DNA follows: TGTGCCAGCAGCCCAATCCGGGACAGGGGGGACTACGAGCAGTACTTC. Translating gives CASSPIRDRGDYEQYF.

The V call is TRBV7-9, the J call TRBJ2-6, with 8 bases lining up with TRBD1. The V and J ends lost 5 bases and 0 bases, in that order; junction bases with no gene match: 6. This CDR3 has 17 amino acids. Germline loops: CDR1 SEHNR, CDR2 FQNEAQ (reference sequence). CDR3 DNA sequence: TGTGCCAGCAGCGTCCGGGACAGGACCTCTGGGGCCAACGTCCTGACTTTC. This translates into CASSVRDRTSGANVLTF.

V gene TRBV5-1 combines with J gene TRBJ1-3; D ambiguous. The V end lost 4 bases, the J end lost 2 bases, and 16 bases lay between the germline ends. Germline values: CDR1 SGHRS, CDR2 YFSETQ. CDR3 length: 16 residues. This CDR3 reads CASSPDGRITGNTIYF. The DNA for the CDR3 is TGCGCCAGCAGCCCGGATGGAAGAATTACTGGAAACACCATATATTTT.

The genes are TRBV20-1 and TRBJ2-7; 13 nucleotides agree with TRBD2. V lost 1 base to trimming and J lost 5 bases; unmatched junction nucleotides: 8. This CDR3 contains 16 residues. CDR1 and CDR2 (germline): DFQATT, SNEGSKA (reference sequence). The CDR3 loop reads CSARARGLAGSNEQYF. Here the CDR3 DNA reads TGCAGTGCTAGAGCCCGGGGACTAGCGGGGAGCAACGAGCAGTACTTC.

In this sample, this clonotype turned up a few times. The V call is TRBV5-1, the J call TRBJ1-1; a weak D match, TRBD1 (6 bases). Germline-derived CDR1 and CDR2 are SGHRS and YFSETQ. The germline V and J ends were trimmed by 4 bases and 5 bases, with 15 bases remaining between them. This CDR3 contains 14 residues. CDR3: CASSPDARGTEAFF. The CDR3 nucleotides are TGCGCCAGCAGCCCGGACGCAAGGGGGACTGAAGCTTTCTTT.